This T cell receptor beta chain is from a study of blood T cells in healthy people across ages. This CDR3 comprises 13 residues. Losses at the gene ends were 6 bases for V and 4 bases for J; bases not matched to a gene: 5. Germline assignment: CDR1 DFQATT and CDR2 SNEGSKA (reference sequence). Next came a second PCR, run for 7 to 11 cycles, which used a sample-barcoded 5' primer along with a J-beta primer mix. TCRdb passed the 5' RACE reads through MiXCR, listing each CDR3 protein once. The sample carries about 1.8 million distinct CDR3 sequences, about 50% recorded once. The chain has TRBV20-1 and TRBJ2-3, with 9 bases matching TRBD2. The source of this sequence is a woman aged 40 to 50 in good health. The sample was blood. The CDR3 loop is CSANAGGADTQYF. The CDR3 DNA is TGCAGTGCCAATGCGGGGGGGGCAGATACGCAGTATTTT.